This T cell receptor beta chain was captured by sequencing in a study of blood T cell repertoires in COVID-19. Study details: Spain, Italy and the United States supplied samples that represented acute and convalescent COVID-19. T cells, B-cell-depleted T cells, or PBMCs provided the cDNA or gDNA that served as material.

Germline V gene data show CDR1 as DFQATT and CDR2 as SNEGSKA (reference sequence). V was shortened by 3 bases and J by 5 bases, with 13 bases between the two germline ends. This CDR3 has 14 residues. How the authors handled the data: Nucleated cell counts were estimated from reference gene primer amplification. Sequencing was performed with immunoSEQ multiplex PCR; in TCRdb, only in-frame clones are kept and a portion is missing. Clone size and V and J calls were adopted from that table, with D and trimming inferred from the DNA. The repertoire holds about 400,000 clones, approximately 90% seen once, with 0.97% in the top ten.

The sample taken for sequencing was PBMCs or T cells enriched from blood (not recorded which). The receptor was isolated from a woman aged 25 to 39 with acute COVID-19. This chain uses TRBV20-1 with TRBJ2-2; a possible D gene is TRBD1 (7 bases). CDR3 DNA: TGCAGTGCTAGTGCAGGGGGGAGGACCGGGGAGCTGTTTTTT. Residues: CSASAGGRTGELFF.